These 20 T cell receptor beta chains share one sample of origin, sequenced in a study of blood T cell repertoires in COVID-19. Profiling relied on immunoSEQ multiplex PCR, and the TCRdb table lists in-frame clones only, not all of them. The sample has about 27,000 clones; roughly 82% are singletons. Material: peripheral blood. The receptors here all came from a man older than 75 with active or convalescent COVID-19.

This clone occurred once. The chain employs TRBV5-1 and TRBJ2-7; D might be TRBD2 (5 bases). Germline values: CDR1 SGHRS, CDR2 YFSETQ. There are 14 residues in the CDR3. V was pared by 1 base and J by 0 bases, with 8 bases between. The CDR3 region is CASSLSGSSYEQYF. Here the CDR3 DNA reads TGCGCCAGCAGCTTGAGCGGAAGCTCCTACGAGCAGTACTTC.

This chain uses TRBV5-1 with TRBJ2-7; D is unresolved. There are 13 residues in the CDR3. Germline V lookup: CDR1 SGHRS, CDR2 YFSETQ. V dropped 2 bases and J dropped 6 bases, with 12 bases sitting between them. DNA for the CDR3: TGCGCCAGCAGCTTCTCCGCTGGGCCCGAGCAGTACTTC. Translating it yields CASSFSAGPEQYF.

The V and J genes are TRBV3-1 (or the pseudogene TRBV3-2) and TRBJ2-1, with TRBD2 identical over 7 bases. The CDR3 is 16 residues long. With 4 bases clipped from V and 0 bases from J, the junction kept 6 bases outside the gene matches. CDR1 is LGHDT, CDR2 YNNKEL, per germline (reference sequence). CDR3 amino acids: CASSPLPGGSYNEQFF. CDR3 DNA sequence: TGTGCCAGCAGCCCCCTCCCGGGGGGCTCCTACAATGAGCAGTTCTTC.

This clone was detected only a few times. The J gene is TRBJ2-5, the V gene TRBV11-1, with TRBD2 identical over 7 bases. V shed 1 base, J shed 4 bases, and the junction held 6 bases outside the gene matches. Germline V CDR1 and CDR2: SGHAT, FQDESV (reference sequence). The CDR3 is 15 residues long. In DNA form, the CDR3 reads TGTGCCAGCAGCTTAGGTGCGGGGGTGTCAGAGACCCAGTACTTC. Translation gives CASSLGAGVSETQYF.

V usage is TRBV7-3 and J usage is TRBJ2-1; D perhaps matches TRBD2 (6 bases). Germline V lookup: CDR1 SGHTA, CDR2 FQGTGA. CDR3 length: 13 residues. Between the trimmed V and J ends, which lost 4 bases and 2 bases, there was a span of 6 bases. CDR3 region: CASSSGAYNEQFF. The CDR3 region has the DNA TGTGCCAGCAGCTCGGGGGCCTACAATGAGCAGTTCTTC.

The rearrangement links TRBV7-9 to TRBJ2-3; 12 nucleotides align to TRBD1. The CDR3 has 14 amino acids. CDR1 and CDR2 from the germline V gene are SEHNR and FQNEAQ (reference sequence). J was trimmed by 4 bases and V by 5 bases; bases with no gene match: 1. In DNA form, the CDR3 reads TGTGCCAGCAGCGGGACAGGGGGCGCAGATACGCAGTATTTT. Its protein product is CASSGTGGADTQYF.

CDR3 nucleotide sequence: TGTGCCAGCACCCAGGGGGGCAGCTATGGCTACACCTTC. Amino acid sequence: CASTQGGSYGYTF. The chain uses TRBV11-1 and TRBJ1-2; TRBD1 agrees at 7 bases. The CDR3 totals 13 residues. Unmatched junction bases numbered 6, after V lost 7 bases and J lost 4 bases. Per the germline V gene, CDR1 is SGHAT and CDR2 is FQDESV (reference sequence).

This chain joins TRBV7-6 and TRBJ1-6; D gene uncertain. In germline, CDR1 is SGHVS, CDR2 FNYEAQ. Between the trimmed V and J ends, which lost 1 base and 5 bases, there was a span of 9 bases. The CDR3 contains 15 residues. CDR3 region: CASSLGGSHNSPLHF. As DNA, the CDR3 is TGTGCCAGCAGCTTAGGAGGGTCCCATAATTCACCCCTCCACTTT.

This chain connects TRBV5-5 to TRBJ1-6, with 7 positions matching TRBD1. Germline V lookup: CDR1 SGHKS, CDR2 YYEKEE (reference sequence). With V trimmed by 1 base and J by 8 bases, 0 bases remained unmatched. CDR3 length: 13 residues. The chain's CDR3 is CASSLTGDSPLHF. CDR3 bases: TGTGCCAGCAGCTTGACAGGGGATTCACCCCTCCACTTT.

The CDR3 region has the DNA TGTGCCAGCAGTTCCCCAGGGGGCTTGAACACTGAAGCTTTCTTT. Its protein is CASSSPGGLNTEAFF. The gene calls are TRBV6-5 and TRBJ1-1; TRBD1 matches at 8 bases. Germline V gene data show CDR1 as MNHEY and CDR2 as SVGAGI. Trimming cost V 4 bases and J 0 bases; bases outside gene matches: 4. The CDR3 extends over 15 amino acids.

This rearrangement joins TRBV11-2 to TRBJ1-2, with 7 nucleotides matching TRBD1. The CDR3 has 14 residues. The V gene's germline CDR1 is SGHAT and CDR2 FQNNGV. The V and J ends lost 2 bases and 6 bases, in that order; junction bases with no gene match: 6. CDR3 sequence reads: CASSLSSGTDGYTF. The CDR3 region has the DNA TGTGCCAGCAGCTTAAGTTCCGGGACAGATGGCTACACCTTC.

This rearrangement joins TRBV7-6 to TRBJ2-1; possibly TRBD2 for D (6 bases). This CDR3 contains 15 residues. V dropped 0 bases and J dropped 8 bases, with 14 bases sitting between them. Germline CDR1 is SGHVS and CDR2 is FNYEAQ. CDR3 protein: CASSLAGTVGHEQFF. In DNA form, the CDR3 reads TGTGCCAGCAGCTTAGCTGGGACTGTGGGACATGAGCAGTTCTTC.

This chain uses TRBV3-1 (or the pseudogene TRBV3-2) with TRBJ2-1; TRBD1 aligns across 10 bases. The germline V gene encodes CDR1 LGHDT and CDR2 YNNKEL (reference sequence). The V segment lost 3 bases and the J segment 8 bases; nucleotides outside the gene matches: 10. CDR3 length: 16 amino acids. The CDR3 is CASSQPRDRGRHEQFF. The CDR3 DNA sequence: TGTGCCAGCAGCCAGCCACGGGACAGGGGAAGGCATGAGCAGTTCTTC.

Comment on this clone: Mismatch with germline at one junction end may stem from a read error. The CDR3 sequence is CANSLVWGTENEKLFF. The DNA of the CDR3 is TGTGCCAACAGCTTAGTGTGGGGGACAGAAAATGAAAAACTGTTTTTT. This chain uses TRBV7-2 with TRBJ1-4; 7 nucleotides match TRBD1. Germline loops: CDR1 SGHTA, CDR2 FQGNSA. CDR3 length: 16 amino acids.

CDR3 residues: CASTQPQPRGRVADTQYF. CDR3 in DNA: TGTGCCAGCACGCAGCCCCAGCCCCGCGGGAGAGTGGCAGATACGCAGTATTTT. The J gene is TRBJ2-3, the V gene TRBV11-2; 7 bases match TRBD2. Germline V gene lookup returns CDR1 SGHAT and CDR2 FQNNGV. The CDR3 is 18 residues long. With 7 bases clipped from V and 4 bases from J, the junction kept 20 bases outside the gene matches.

CDR3 bases: TGTGCCAGCAGTGAAGCGCTTCGGGCTAGCGGATCCACAGATACGCAGTATTTT. Residues: CASSEALRASGSTDTQYF. The gene calls are TRBV6-1 and TRBJ2-3, with 7 bases matching TRBD2. The trim removed 0 bases at V and 2 bases at J, leaving 11 bases unmatched. The CDR3 length is 18 residues. Germline CDR1 and CDR2: MNHNS and SASEGT.

The chain has TRBV6-5 and TRBJ1-3, with D perhaps TRBD1 (5 bases). Germline V gene sequence: CDR1 MNHEY, CDR2 SVGAGI. Trimming removed 0 bases at V and 2 bases at J, with 8 bases between. This CDR3 has 15 residues. CDR3 nucleotides: TGTGCCAGCAGTTACTCGCAGGGAACTGGAAACACCATATATTTT. As protein: CASSYSQGTGNTIYF.

The chain uses TRBV5-1 and TRBJ1-1, with TRBD1 matching over 7 bases. This CDR3 is 15 amino acids long. V lost 0 bases to trimming and J lost 7 bases; unmatched junction nucleotides: 9. Per germline, CDR1 SGHRS and CDR2 YFSETQ. This chain's CDR3 is CASSLEGGEDNEAFF. The CDR3 DNA reads TGCGCCAGCAGCTTGGAAGGGGGCGAGGATAATGAAGCTTTCTTT.

The chain couples TRBV5-1 to TRBJ2-3; D not certain. CDR3 length: 13 residues. From germline, CDR1 is SGHRS and CDR2 YFSETQ. The germline V and J ends were trimmed by 4 bases and 7 bases, with 13 bases remaining between them. CDR3 nucleotide sequence: TGCGCCAGCAGCCCAGGCGAGTATAATACGCAGTATTTT. Protein: CASSPGEYNTQYF.

CDR3 sequence: CASSQDRLDNQPQHF. The CDR3 DNA reads TGTGCCAGCTCCCAGGACAGGTTGGACAATCAGCCCCAGCATTTT. The chain recombines TRBV18 with TRBJ1-5; the match to TRBD1 covers 7 bases. The CDR3 covers 15 residues. Germline trimming cut 6 bases from V and 3 bases from J; bases unmatched to any gene: 8. Germline V gene lookup returns CDR1 KGHSH and CDR2 LQKENI.